Below, 12 T cell receptor beta chains from the same sample are listed, as sequenced in a study of T cell responses to AZD1222 COVID-19 vaccine. Assay: immunoSEQ multiplex PCR; the TCRdb copy retains only in-frame clones and omits some. Seen here are around 150,000 clones, 90% to 95% observed once, and the top ten hold roughly 1.2%. The specimen was peripheral blood, collected on day 0 of AZD1222 vaccination. Receptors were obtained from an adult in good health.

V and J are TRBV7-3 and TRBJ2-2; TRBD1 matches 8 bases. The germline V gene has CDR1 SGHTA and CDR2 FQGTGA. V lost 5 bases and J lost 8; bases outside the gene matches: 10. The CDR3 consists of 15 residues. The CDR3 protein is CASSGQGQIPGELFF. In nucleotides, the CDR3 is TGTGCCAGCAGCGGACAGGGTCAGATTCCGGGGGAGCTGTTTTTT.

V gene TRBV6-1 combines with J gene TRBJ2-1; perhaps TRBD1 as D (6 bases). The V and J ends lost 1 base and 3 bases respectively, with 7 bases between them. The CDR3 length is 14 residues. Germline V gene lookup returns CDR1 MNHNS and CDR2 SASEGT. CDR3 residues: CASSEGTDYNEQFF. The CDR3 DNA follows: TGTGCCAGCAGTGAAGGGACAGACTACAATGAGCAGTTCTTC.

The chain couples TRBV19 to TRBJ1-4, with TRBD1 as a possible D gene (5 bases). CDR1 is LNHDA and CDR2 is SQIVND in the germline V gene (reference sequence). This CDR3 contains 15 residues. V was cut by 6 bases and J by 0 bases, with 11 bases left in between. The CDR3 nucleotides read TGTGCCAGTAGAAAGAGGGGTTCAACTAATGAAAAACTGTTTTTT. Protein product: CASRKRGSTNEKLFF.

The chain combines TRBV6-5 with TRBJ2-3; perhaps TRBD2 as D (6 bases). The germline V gene encodes CDR1 MNHEY and CDR2 SVGAGI. Deletions cut 5 bases from V and 0 bases from J, with 9 bases between. The CDR3 consists of 14 residues. CDR3 sequence (DNA): TGTGCCAGCAGTCCTGGACTAAGCACAGATACGCAGTATTTT. Amino acid sequence: CASSPGLSTDTQYF.

The V gene is TRBV4-1, the J gene TRBJ1-5; the D gene is possibly TRBD1 (5 bases). Germline V gene sequence: CDR1 MGHRA, CDR2 YSYEKL. The length of the CDR3 is 14 residues. Trimming took off 1 base at V and 6 bases at J, with 10 bases between the two ends. CDR3 coding DNA: TGCGCCAGCAGCCAAGTGGGGGTTTTTCAGCCCCAGCATTTT. It specifies CASSQVGVFQPQHF.

V usage is TRBV7-9 and J usage is TRBJ1-1; D is uncertain. The V end lost 5 bases, the J end lost 1 base, and 14 bases lay between the germline ends. Germline CDR1 and CDR2: SEHNR and FQNEAQ (reference sequence). This CDR3 is built from 15 residues. This CDR3 reads CASSLPSRANTEAFF. Written as DNA, the CDR3 is TGTGCCAGCAGCCTGCCCTCCCGGGCGAACACTGAAGCTTTCTTT.

CDR3 region: CSVGPGGTDTQYF. The DNA for the CDR3 is TGCAGCGTTGGTCCAGGGGGAACAGATACGCAGTATTTT. The chain joins TRBV29-1 to TRBJ2-3, with 7 bases aligning to TRBD1. This CDR3 region has 13 residues. The germline CDR1 and CDR2 sequences are SQVTM and ANQGSEA. Trimming at V came to 4 bases and at J to 3 bases, leaving 4 bases not matched to a gene.

The DNA for the CDR3 is TGTGCCAGCAGCTTCAGAGGACAACCCTACGAGCAGTACGTC. It is translated as CASSFRGQPYEQYV. The chain has TRBV5-4 and TRBJ2-7; D is possibly TRBD1 (5 bases). CDR3 length: 14 residues. Germline loops: CDR1 SGHNT, CDR2 YYREEE (reference sequence). Trimming took off 2 bases at V and 2 bases at J, with 11 bases between the two ends.

The chain uses TRBV6-5 and TRBJ2-7, with 9 bases identical to TRBD1. The V and J ends lost 8 bases and 2 bases, in that order; junction bases with no gene match: 4. There are 13 residues in the CDR3. The germline CDR1 and CDR2 sequences are MNHEY and SVGAGI. The CDR3 DNA reads TGTGCCAGCCGGGACAGGGTGACCTACGAGCAGTACGTC. Protein: CASRDRVTYEQYV.

The rearrangement links TRBV7-9 to TRBJ1-2; 9 bases fit TRBD1. The CDR3 spans 16 residues. After removal of 7 bases from V and 8 bases from J, the junction contained 17 bases not matched to a gene. The germline CDR1 and CDR2 sequences are SEHNR and FQNEAQ (reference sequence). CDR3: CASTDPDRGLTWGYTF. CDR3 DNA: TGTGCCAGCACAGACCCGGACAGGGGATTAACATGGGGCTACACCTTC.

This chain joins TRBV9 and TRBJ1-2, with TRBD1 identical over 7 bases. This CDR3 region has 15 residues. Per the germline V gene, CDR1 is SGDLS and CDR2 is YYNGEE. The J segment lost 4 bases and the V segment lost 0 bases, leaving 6 bases of the junction unmatched. The CDR3 DNA sequence: TGTGCCAGCAGCGTAGATGAGGGGGCGGCCTATGGCTACACCTTC. Translating it yields CASSVDEGAAYGYTF.

The rearrangement joins TRBV5-4 to TRBJ2-2; no reliable D call. Trimming stripped 6 bases from V and 0 bases from J, with 6 bases between. Germline-derived CDR1 and CDR2 are SGHNT and YYREEE (reference sequence). The CDR3 totals 13 residues. CDR3 coding DNA: TGTGCCAGCAAGTTTTCGAACACCGGGGAGCTGTTTTTT. Translation gives CASKFSNTGELFF.